These 8 T cell receptor beta chains were all obtained from the same sample, sequenced in a study of PD-1 blockade in mismatch repair-deficient tumors. Some clones are missing from TCRdb's copy, which holds only in-frame ones; the method was immunoSEQ multiplex PCR. The sample has some 27,000 clones; roughly 83% are singletons. The sample in question was PBMCs, obtained before pembrolizumab treatment. These receptors were collected from an adult with mismatch repair-deficient cancer.

The rearrangement links TRBV28 to TRBJ2-7, with 9 bases matching TRBD1. Germline-derived CDR1 and CDR2 are MDHEN and SYDVKM. J lost 4 bases, V lost 5 bases, and 6 bases had no gene match. This CDR3 is built from 14 residues. Here the CDR3 DNA reads TGTGCCAGCAGTACGACAGGGGGATCGTACGAGCAGTACTTC. Protein sequence: CASSTTGGSYEQYF.

The chain employs TRBV5-8 and TRBJ1-1, with D unclear. V was pared by 0 bases and J by 5 bases, with 11 bases between. Germline CDR1 reads SGHTS; CDR2 reads YDEGEE. There are 14 residues in the CDR3. The CDR3 reads CASSLAPAGTEAFF. The DNA of the CDR3 is TGTGCCAGCAGCTTGGCCCCAGCAGGAACTGAAGCTTTCTTT.

The gene calls are TRBV6-5 and TRBJ2-2, with no clear D. Trimming took 5 bases from V and 5 from J, leaving 15 bases between them. Germline V gene data show CDR1 as MNHEY and CDR2 as SVGAGI. This CDR3 is built from 15 residues. For the CDR3, the DNA is TGTGCCAGCAGTCCCGGAGTATTGAAGACCGGGGAGCTGTTTTTT. It is translated as CASSPGVLKTGELFF.

This chain links TRBV7-2 with TRBJ2-7, with a tentative D call TRBD1 (6 bases). CDR1 is SGHTA and CDR2 is FQGNSA in the germline V gene. V lost 4 bases to trimming and J lost 3 bases, with 16 bases between them. This CDR3 spans 15 amino acids. The CDR3 sequence is CASSSLDRINYEQYF. CDR3 in DNA: TGTGCCAGCAGCTCTCTAGACAGGATTAACTACGAGCAGTACTTC.

The gene calls are TRBV28 and TRBJ2-1; 7 bases map to TRBD1. The CDR3 is made up of 16 amino acids. The ends lost 5 bases at V and 0 bases at J; junction bases unmatched: 7. CDR1 and CDR2 (germline): MDHEN, SYDVKM. Here the CDR3 DNA reads TGTGCCAGCAGTACCCTGGCAGGGGGCTCCTACAATGAGCAGTTCTTC. Protein: CASSTLAGGSYNEQFF.

The genes are TRBV4-2 and TRBJ2-2; 8 bases are shared with TRBD2. The CDR3 contains 17 residues. Germline CDR1 is LGHNA and CDR2 is YNFKEQ. Trimming removed 3 bases from V and 4 bases from J; junction bases left unmatched: 10. DNA of the CDR3: TGTGCCAGCAGCCAGCTCCCGGGACTAGGGCCCACCGGGGAGCTGTTTTTT. Protein sequence: CASSQLPGLGPTGELFF.

J is TRBJ1-6 and V is TRBV10-2, with 10 nucleotides matching TRBD1. CDR1 is WSHSY and CDR2 is SAAADI in the germline V gene. The CDR3 loop spans 15 amino acids. Germline trimming cut 0 bases from V and 12 bases from J; bases unmatched to any gene: 5. The CDR3 spells CASSESGDRGLPLHF. CDR3 coding DNA: TGCGCCAGCAGTGAGTCGGGGGACAGGGGTCTACCCCTCCACTTT.

The chain links TRBV27 to TRBJ2-3; 13 positions agree with TRBD2. The CDR3 is made up of 17 amino acids. After removal of 3 bases from V and 2 bases from J, the junction contained 5 bases not matched to a gene. Germline CDR1 is MNHEY and CDR2 is SMNVEV (reference sequence). The CDR3 reads CASSFSTSGGITDTQYF. The CDR3 DNA is TGTGCCAGCAGTTTTTCGACTAGCGGGGGGATCACAGATACGCAGTATTTT.